The 18 T cell receptor beta chains below were found in one sample sequenced in a study of CD8+ T cells in alopecia areata. RNA, once extracted, was reverse transcribed into cDNA for use as the sequencing template. TCRdb's copy holds only in-frame clones and misses some; the assay was immunoSEQ multiplex PCR. The sample includes about 160,000 clones, roughly 50% of them seen just once. The source material was CD4+ T cells sorted from blood. The receptors originated from a human donor with alopecia areata.

The rearrangement uses TRBV28 and TRBJ2-1, with 16 nucleotides matching TRBD2. The CDR3 loop spans 18 amino acids. V was pared by 4 bases and J by 8 bases, with 11 bases of the junction left unmatched. Germline loops: CDR1 MDHEN, CDR2 SYDVKM. The CDR3 nucleotides are TGTGCCAGCAGTTCCTCCGGGACTAGCGGGAGGGCCTTCCATGAGCAGTTCTTC. Its translation is CASSSSGTSGRAFHEQFF.

This clone has only a few counts. This chain connects TRBV7-9 to TRBJ2-3, with 7 positions matching TRBD1. The length of the CDR3 is 15 residues. Trimming took 4 bases from V and 0 from J; bases not matched to a gene: 4. Germline CDR1 SEHNR, CDR2 FQNEAQ (reference sequence). This CDR3 reads CASSSTGSSTDTQYF. The CDR3 nucleotides are TGTGCCAGCAGCTCGACAGGGTCTAGCACAGATACGCAGTATTTT.

The CDR3 protein is CASSLPNSGRYEQYF. Written as DNA, the CDR3 is TGTGCCAGCAGTTTACCTAATAGCGGTCGTTACGAGCAGTACTTC. This chain uses TRBV28 with TRBJ2-7; TRBD2 is a possible D gene (6 bases). Germline V gene lookup returns CDR1 MDHEN and CDR2 SYDVKM. Trimming removed 2 bases from V and 4 bases from J, with 15 bases in between. This CDR3 spans 15 amino acids.

This clone counts as medium-sized. The chain recombines TRBV4-2 with TRBJ2-7; D gene unclear. Trimming stripped 1 base from V and 9 bases from J, with 13 bases between. Germline CDR1 LGHNA, CDR2 YNFKEQ. The CDR3 consists of 13 residues. CDR3 amino acids: CASSQGNGVAQYF. The CDR3 region has the DNA TGTGCCAGCAGCCAAGGTAATGGCGTGGCGCAGTACTTC.

The V call is TRBV7-9, the J call TRBJ2-3; tentatively, D is TRBD1 (5 bases). Germline loops: CDR1 SEHNR, CDR2 FQNEAQ (reference sequence). The CDR3 has 13 amino acids. V was pared by 1 base and J by 6 bases, with 8 bases between. In nucleotides, the CDR3 is TGTGCCAGCAGCTTAGTTAGGGGTGATACGCAGTATTTT. It encodes CASSLVRGDTQYF.

This clone was observed many times. V and J are TRBV28 and TRBJ2-1; 11 nucleotides agree with TRBD2. V trimming: 6 bases; J trimming: 7 bases; junction bases outside the gene matches: 11. Germline V gives CDR1 MDHEN, CDR2 SYDVKM. The CDR3 contains 16 residues. As DNA, the CDR3 is TGTGCCAGCAGACACGTAGCGGGAGGGCCTAGGAATGAGCAGTTCTTC. Residues: CASRHVAGGPRNEQFF.

This clone was observed a single time. The V and J genes are TRBV30 and TRBJ1-4; no reliable D call. CDR1 and CDR2 from the germline V gene are GTSNPN and SVGIG (reference sequence). This CDR3 spans 12 amino acids. Between the trimmed V and J ends, which lost 2 bases and 6 bases, there was a span of 7 bases. CDR3 bases: TGTGCCTGGAGTCCCTCCGATGAAAAACTGTTTTTT. Encoded protein: CAWSPSDEKLFF.

The gene calls are TRBV30 and TRBJ2-6; D not certain. The V gene's germline CDR1 is GTSNPN and CDR2 SVGIG (reference sequence). The CDR3 covers 13 residues. V gave up 5 bases and J gave up 9 bases, with 14 bases separating them. CDR3 amino acids: CAWERRRVNVLTF. The CDR3 coding sequence is TGTGCCTGGGAGCGACGTCGGGTCAACGTCCTGACTTTC.

This chain joins TRBV19 and TRBJ2-3; 7 nucleotides line up with TRBD2. The V gene end was trimmed by 8 bases and the J gene end by 4 bases; junction bases not matched to a gene: 9. Germline V gives CDR1 LNHDA, CDR2 SQIVND (reference sequence). The CDR3 loop spans 14 amino acids. In DNA, the CDR3 is TGTGCCAGTCACGAGGGAGGGCGAGCAGATACGCAGTATTTT. Translation gives CASHEGGRADTQYF.

V and J are TRBV27 and TRBJ1-4; D gene uncertain. Trimming took off 7 bases at V and 7 bases at J, with 10 bases between the two ends. CDR1 and CDR2 (germline): MNHEY, SMNVEV (reference sequence). The CDR3 contains 12 residues. The CDR3: CASKIPGEKLFF. Here the CDR3 DNA reads TGTGCCAGCAAGATCCCAGGTGAAAAACTGTTTTTT.

The chain couples TRBV30 to TRBJ1-1, with D possibly being TRBD1 (5 bases). V was shortened by 4 bases and J by 4 bases, with 13 bases between the two germline ends. Germline CDR1 and CDR2: GTSNPN and SVGIG (reference sequence). The CDR3 has 13 residues. The DNA for the CDR3 is TGTGCCTGGATTTTCAGGGCGGCCACTGAAGCTTTCTTT. Its protein is CAWIFRAATEAFF.

The CDR3 loop reads CASRRQGAGNTIYF. As DNA, the CDR3 is TGTGCCAGCAGGCGACAGGGGGCTGGAAACACCATATATTTT. The rearrangement joins TRBV2 to TRBJ1-3, with 9 bases that match TRBD1. Trimming cost V 6 bases and J 2 bases; bases outside gene matches: 2. Germline V gives CDR1 SNHLY, CDR2 FYNNEI. The CDR3 sequence is 14 residues long.

The table lists this clone with a few counts. The genes are TRBV29-1 and TRBJ2-7; no clear D. The V gene's germline CDR1 is SQVTM and CDR2 ANQGSEA. The CDR3 length is 13 residues. Trimming left V 3 bases short and J 2 bases short, with 11 bases between. The CDR3 sequence: CSVESSVTYEQYF. The DNA for the CDR3 is TGCAGCGTTGAGTCCAGCGTTACCTACGAGCAGTACTTC.

CDR3 residues: CASSHRGLADTDTQYF. CDR3 sequence (DNA): TGTGCCAGCAGTCACCGCGGACTAGCGGACACAGATACGCAGTATTTT. The J gene is TRBJ2-3, the V gene TRBV7-8; 10 positions agree with TRBD2. CDR3 size: 16 residues. In germline, CDR1 is SGHVS, CDR2 FQNEAQ. J was trimmed by 2 bases and V by 6 bases; bases with no gene match: 8.

The rearrangement links TRBV5-1 to TRBJ1-4; D remains unclear. The CDR3 has 15 residues. Per the germline V gene, CDR1 is SGHRS and CDR2 is YFSETQ. Between the trimmed V and J ends, which lost 0 bases and 8 bases, there was a span of 14 bases. This chain's CDR3 is CASSLEAAMREKLFF. DNA of the CDR3: TGCGCCAGCAGCTTGGAGGCAGCGATGAGAGAAAAACTGTTTTTT.

Only a few counts were recorded for this clone. The gene calls are TRBV18 and TRBJ2-1, with D possibly matching TRBD1 (6 bases). Trimming shortened V by 5 bases and J by 8 bases, and 10 bases separated the two germline ends. Germline V gene lookup returns CDR1 KGHSH and CDR2 LQKENI. CDR3 length: 12 amino acids. The CDR3 bases are TGTGCCAGCTCAACAGGGTTCGATGAGCAGTTCTTC. It translates to CASSTGFDEQFF.

The V and J genes are TRBV6-5 and TRBJ1-2, with D hard to call. CDR3 length: 15 amino acids. Germline V CDR1 and CDR2: MNHEY, SVGAGI. The V and J ends lost 6 bases and 0 bases respectively, with 14 bases between them. CDR3 sequence reads: CASSPMGAANYGYTF. The CDR3 DNA reads as TGTGCCAGCAGCCCGATGGGCGCTGCTAACTATGGCTACACCTTC.

The chain combines TRBV7-9 with TRBJ2-2; D is possibly TRBD2 (7 bases). V was clipped by 8 bases and J by 4 bases, with 14 bases between them. The CDR3 has 14 residues. The V gene's germline CDR1 is SEHNR and CDR2 FQNEAQ (reference sequence). The CDR3 DNA reads as TGTGCCAGCGAACGGGGGGCAGGCACCGGGGAGCTGTTTTTT. It translates to CASERGAGTGELFF.